The text below deals with one TCR beta chain. Antigen specificity is unknown. The source of the sample is a study of T cells in tuberculosis. Study context: Sequenced TCRs come from CD1B-GMM tetramer-binding T cells. A South African cohort included IGRA-negative adolescents, latently infected IGRA-positive adolescents and adults with active tuberculosis.

Assay: immunoSEQ multiplex PCR; the TCRdb copy retains only in-frame clones and omits some. In the table there are 30,000 to 35,000 clones, roughly nine tenths of which are singletons. V trimming: 6 bases; J trimming: 8 bases; junction bases outside the gene matches: 18. Germline V lookup: CDR1 SNHLY, CDR2 FYNNEI. The CDR3 covers 16 residues. Study results and caveats: Shorter CDR3-alpha in active tuberculosis partly drove smaller distances.

This receptor was taken from a donor aged 5-35 years with latent tuberculosis or without tuberculosis infection. The source material was PBMCs. The rearrangement joins TRBV2 to TRBJ1-2; TRBD1 matches 7 bases. CDR3 amino acids: CASRLGQPRPREGYTF. The CDR3 DNA is TGTGCCAGCAGATTGGGACAGCCTCGCCCTAGGGAGGGCTACACCTTC.